This T cell receptor beta chain was sequenced for a study of vaccination and CD4 T cells after COVID-19. Across the study: SARS-CoV-2 PCR on nasal swabs had been positive for the convalescent patients; several were mild and one was severe. The authors gave control cultures a CEFX pool, an HIV-1 Nef pool, or no peptide.

Treatment: roughly ten-day PBMC culture with coronavirus spike peptide pools or control peptides (ViraFEST assay). Cultures used some 2 million PBMCs per well, about 10 IU/ml IL-2 and about 9.9 ug/ml peptides. In the case of this clonotype: The antigen is not known.

Oncomine TCR Beta short-read sequencing was applied to DNA from cultured CD4+ T cells. Each CDR3 protein is one row after TCRdb ran MiXCR on the PCR reads. The sample includes over 8,500 distinct CDR3 sequences, around 20% of them seen just once. This sequence was found in a human donor who had recovered from COVID-19. Sequencing was performed on CD4+ T cells from blood, cultured in vitro, taken after SARS-CoV-2 vaccination.

This CDR3 reads CSASPRTGSNYGYTF. DNA for the CDR3: TGCAGTGCCAGCCCCCGAACAGGGTCTAACTATGGCTACACCTTC. The chain combines TRBV20-1 with TRBJ1-2, with D possibly TRBD1 on 6 matching bases. CDR1 DFQATT and CDR2 SNEGSKA come from the germline V gene (reference sequence). V was trimmed by 6 bases and J by 0 bases, leaving 17 bases between them. This CDR3 comprises 15 residues.